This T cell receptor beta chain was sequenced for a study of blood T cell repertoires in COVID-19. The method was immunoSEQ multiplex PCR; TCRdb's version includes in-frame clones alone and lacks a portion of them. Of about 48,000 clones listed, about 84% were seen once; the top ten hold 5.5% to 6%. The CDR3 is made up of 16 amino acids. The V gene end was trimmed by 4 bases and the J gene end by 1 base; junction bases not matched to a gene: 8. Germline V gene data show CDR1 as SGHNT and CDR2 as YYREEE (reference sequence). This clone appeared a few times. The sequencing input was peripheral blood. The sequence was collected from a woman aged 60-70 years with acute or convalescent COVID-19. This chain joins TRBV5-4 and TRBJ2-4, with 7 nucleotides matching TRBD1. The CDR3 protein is CASSSQGVVAKNIQYF. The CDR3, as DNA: TGTGCCAGCAGCAGCCAGGGGGTTGTTGCCAAAAACATTCAGTACTTC.